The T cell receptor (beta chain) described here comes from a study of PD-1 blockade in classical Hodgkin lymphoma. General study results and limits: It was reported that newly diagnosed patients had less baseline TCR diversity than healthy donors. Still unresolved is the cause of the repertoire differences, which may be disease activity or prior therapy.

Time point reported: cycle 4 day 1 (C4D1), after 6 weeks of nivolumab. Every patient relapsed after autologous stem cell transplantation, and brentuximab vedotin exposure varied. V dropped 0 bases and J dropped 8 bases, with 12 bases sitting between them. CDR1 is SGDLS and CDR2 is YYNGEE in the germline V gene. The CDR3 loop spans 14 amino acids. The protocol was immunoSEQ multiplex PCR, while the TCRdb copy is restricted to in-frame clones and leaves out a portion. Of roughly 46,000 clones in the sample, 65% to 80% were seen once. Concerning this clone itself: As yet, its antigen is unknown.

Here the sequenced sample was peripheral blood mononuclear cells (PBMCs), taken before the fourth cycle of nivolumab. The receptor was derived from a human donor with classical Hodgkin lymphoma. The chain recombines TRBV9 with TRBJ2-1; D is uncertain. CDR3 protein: CASSVEGRVHEQFF. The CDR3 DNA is TGTGCCAGCAGCGTAGAGGGTCGGGTCCATGAGCAGTTCTTC.